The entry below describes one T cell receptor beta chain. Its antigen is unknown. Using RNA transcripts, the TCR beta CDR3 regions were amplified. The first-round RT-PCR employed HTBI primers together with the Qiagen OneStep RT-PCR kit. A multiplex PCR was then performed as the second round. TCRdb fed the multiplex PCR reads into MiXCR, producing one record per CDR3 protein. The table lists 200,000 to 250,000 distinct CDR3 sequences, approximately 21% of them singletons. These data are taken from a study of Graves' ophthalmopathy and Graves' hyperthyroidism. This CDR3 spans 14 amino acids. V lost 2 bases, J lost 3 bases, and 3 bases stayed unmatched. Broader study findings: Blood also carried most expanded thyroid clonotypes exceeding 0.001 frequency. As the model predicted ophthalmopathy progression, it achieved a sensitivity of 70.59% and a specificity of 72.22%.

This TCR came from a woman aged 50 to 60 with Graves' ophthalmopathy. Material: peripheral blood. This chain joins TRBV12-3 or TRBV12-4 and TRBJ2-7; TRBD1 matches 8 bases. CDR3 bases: TGTGCCAGCAGTTTACAGGGGGCCGTCTACGAGCAGTACTTC. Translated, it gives CASSLQGAVYEQYF.